The clone carrying this TCR beta chain was detected a few times. Its antigen is still unknown. The source of the sample is a study of blood T cells in healthy people across ages. Study-wide results and limits: Observed TCR beta diversity per million T cells went down as age went up. This fall followed a roughly linear course with age.

Per sample, extraction of total RNA gave at least 5.5 micrograms in every case. CDR1 and CDR2 from the germline V gene are SGHAT and FQDESV (reference sequence). V shed 0 bases and J 4 bases; nucleotides not matched to a gene: 6. The CDR3 is 16 residues long. The authors ran a second PCR of 7 to 11 cycles using a sample-barcoded 5' primer and a J-beta primer mix. Using its own MiXCR run on the 5' RACE reads, TCRdb lists one record per CDR3 protein. This table holds around 600,000 distinct CDR3 sequences, roughly 48% found once. Sequenced input: blood. The chain uses TRBV11-1 and TRBJ2-1; 7 bases map to TRBD1. The clonotype comes from a man older than 75 in good health. The CDR3 here is CASSLAPGQKYNEQFF. In DNA, the CDR3 is TGTGCCAGCAGCTTAGCTCCGGGACAGAAATACAATGAGCAGTTCTTC.